The 18 T cell receptor beta chains reported below all come from one sample, sequenced in a study of blood T cell repertoires in COVID-19. TCRdb's copy holds only in-frame clones and misses some; the assay was immunoSEQ multiplex PCR. The sample holds fewer than 300,000 clones, 84% seen once. Input material: peripheral blood. The receptors were gathered from a human donor in a cohort sampled during active COVID-19.

This clone was counted between two and nine times. CDR3 nucleotides: TGTGCCAGTAGTAGGGACAGGGGCGCTTATAGCACAGATACGCAGTATTTT. It translates to CASSRDRGAYSTDTQYF. The chain links TRBV19 to TRBJ2-3; 10 bases are a match to TRBD1. This CDR3 spans 17 amino acids. V lost 4 bases, J lost 0 bases, and 7 bases stayed unmatched. The germline V gene encodes CDR1 LNHDA and CDR2 SQIVND (reference sequence).

V usage is TRBV19 and J usage is TRBJ2-5, with 10 nucleotides matching TRBD2. The CDR3 has 15 amino acids. V lost 5 bases to trimming and J lost 7 bases; unmatched junction nucleotides: 10. The germline V gene encodes CDR1 LNHDA and CDR2 SQIVND (reference sequence). In DNA, the CDR3 is TGTGCCAGTAGTTCAAGCGGGGGGGCCTATACGACCCAGTACTTC. Translation: CASSSSGGAYTTQYF.

The chain couples TRBV6-5 to TRBJ2-1; TRBD2 matches at 10 bases. This CDR3 contains 15 residues. Germline V lookup: CDR1 MNHEY, CDR2 SVGAGI. V lost 5 bases, J lost 5 bases, and 6 bases stayed unmatched. The CDR3 spells CASSLRTSGHNEQFF. For the CDR3, the DNA is TGTGCCAGCAGTCTAAGGACTAGCGGACACAATGAGCAGTTCTTC.

The J gene is TRBJ2-7, the V gene TRBV5-6, with TRBD1 matching 10 bases. The trim removed 2 bases at V and 2 bases at J, leaving 1 base unmatched. The CDR3 loop spans 14 amino acids. In germline, CDR1 is SGHDT, CDR2 YYEEEE. The CDR3 DNA reads as TGTGCCAGCAGCTTTGGGACAGGGGCCTACGAGCAGTACTTC. As protein: CASSFGTGAYEQYF. Using reference TRBV5-6 and TRBJ2-7 for the parts outside the CDR3, the full variable domain is DAGVTQSPTHLIKTRGQQVTLRCSPKSGHDTVSWYQQALGQGPQFIFQYYEEEERQRGNFPDRFSGHQFPNYSSELNVNALLLGDSALYLCASSFGTGAYEQYFGPGTRLTVT.

The CDR3 here is CASSEVGVNQPQHF. The CDR3 region has the DNA TGTGCCAGCAGCGAAGTAGGAGTAAATCAGCCCCAGCATTTT. The rearrangement joins TRBV5-6 to TRBJ1-5; D is unclear. The germline gives CDR1 SGHDT, CDR2 YYEEEE. Trimming took 4 bases from V and 4 from J, leaving 12 bases between them. The CDR3 is 14 amino acids.

Of note for this clone: Other DNA sequences in the sample encode the same CDR3. The V gene is TRBV4-3, the J gene TRBJ2-7; 7 bases match TRBD1. The germline V gene encodes CDR1 LGHNA and CDR2 YSLEER. V dropped 0 bases and J dropped 3; count of bases not matched to a gene: 5. The CDR3 covers 15 residues. The CDR3 region has the DNA TGCGCCAGCAGCCAAGATCGGACAGGCGACTACGAGCAGTACTTC. Translating gives CASSQDRTGDYEQYF.

The chain recombines TRBV11-2 with TRBJ2-1, with 7 bases matching TRBD1. CDR3 length equals 16 residues. V gave up 2 bases and J gave up 4 bases; unmatched junction bases: 8. In germline, CDR1 is SGHAT, CDR2 FQNNGV. The CDR3 loop reads CASSLSEGALYNEQFF. The CDR3 coding sequence is TGTGCCAGCAGCTTATCTGAGGGGGCGTTATACAATGAGCAGTTCTTC.

The V and J genes are TRBV24-1 and TRBJ1-2; D uncertain. The ends were cut back, 6 bases at V and 8 bases at J, with 15 bases in the middle. The CDR3 has 13 residues. The germline V gene encodes CDR1 KGHDR and CDR2 SFDVKD. DNA of the CDR3: TGTGCCACCAGTCAAGGACCAGGCGGGGGCTACACCTTC. Translated, it gives CATSQGPGGGYTF.

The sample holds one count of this clone. The chain employs TRBV28 and TRBJ1-2; 11 nucleotides match TRBD1. Germline loops: CDR1 MDHEN, CDR2 SYDVKM. CDR3 length equals 17 residues. The V gene end was trimmed by 2 bases and the J gene end by 4 bases; junction bases not matched to a gene: 9. The CDR3 DNA sequence: TGTGCCAGCAGTTTAGAGAGGACAGGGGGCGACTTCTATGGCTACACCTTC. Protein sequence: CASSLERTGGDFYGYTF.

The chain recombines TRBV28 with TRBJ1-1, with D possibly TRBD1 on 6 matching bases. V was cut by 5 bases and J by 4 bases, with 17 bases left in between. Per germline, CDR1 MDHEN and CDR2 SYDVKM. CDR3 length equals 15 residues. CDR3 bases: TGTGCCAGCAGTGCCACTAAGGGGGTCGCCACTGAAGCTTTCTTT. It specifies CASSATKGVATEAFF.

This chain uses TRBV6-5 with TRBJ1-4; TRBD1 agrees at 10 bases. The germline V gene has CDR1 MNHEY and CDR2 SVGAGI. The CDR3 contains 14 residues. V lost 6 bases to trimming and J lost 7 bases; unmatched junction nucleotides: 5. The CDR3 sequence: CASRAGTGAEKLFF. CDR3 sequence (DNA): TGTGCCAGCAGAGCTGGGACAGGGGCTGAAAAACTGTTTTTT.

This clone came up once. The J gene is TRBJ1-1, the V gene TRBV18; 7 bases align to TRBD1. This CDR3 has 15 amino acids. Unmatched junction bases numbered 5, after V lost 3 bases and J lost 1 base. Germline loops: CDR1 KGHSH, CDR2 LQKENI. CDR3 DNA sequence: TGTGCCAGCTCACCCTTGGGACAGAAGAACACTGAAGCTTTCTTT. It is translated as CASSPLGQKNTEAFF. The full variable domain, with the rest looked up from reference TRBV18 and TRBJ1-1, is NAGVMQNPRHLVRRRGQEARLRCSPMKGHSHVYWYRQLPEEGLKFMVYLQKENIIDESGMPKERFSAEFPKEGPSILRIQQVVRGDSAAYFCASSPLGQKNTEAFFGQGTRLTVV.

V usage is TRBV6-6 and J usage is TRBJ1-1; D gene unclear. This CDR3 spans 16 amino acids. In germline, CDR1 is MNHNY, CDR2 SVGAGI (reference sequence). Trimming cost V 0 bases and J 0 bases, with 11 bases left between them. The CDR3 DNA follows: TGTGCCAGCAGTTACTCAGGCCGGGGATTGAACACTGAAGCTTTCTTT. This codes for CASSYSGRGLNTEAFF.

CDR3 sequence reads: CASTRTGKTNNVLTF. The CDR3, as DNA: TGTGCCAGCACCAGGACAGGAAAAACAAACAACGTCCTGACTTTC. The chain has TRBV9 and TRBJ2-6; 7 bases are shared with TRBD1. V lost 6 bases, J lost 9 bases, and 12 bases stayed unmatched. The germline V gene has CDR1 SGDLS and CDR2 YYNGEE. This CDR3 comprises 15 residues.

CDR3 residues: CASSLGSAAPEKLFF. CDR3 nucleotide sequence: TGCGCCAGCAGCTTGGGATCCGCCGCGCCTGAAAAACTGTTTTTT. This chain connects TRBV5-1 to TRBJ1-4; no reliable D call. The V end lost 0 bases, the J end lost 7 bases, and 13 bases lay between the germline ends. There are 15 residues in the CDR3. From germline, CDR1 is SGHRS and CDR2 YFSETQ.

The V and J genes are TRBV18 and TRBJ2-7, with 8 nucleotides matching TRBD1. CDR3 size: 16 residues. Germline V lookup: CDR1 KGHSH, CDR2 LQKENI. Trimming at V came to 5 bases and at J to 6 bases, leaving 15 bases not matched to a gene. CDR3 nucleotides: TGTGCCAGCTCAGAGTACGGGACAGGATATTCCCGCGAGCAGTACTTC. Residues: CASSEYGTGYSREQYF.

In this sample, this clone turned up a few times. The rearrangement joins TRBV6-2 or TRBV6-3 to TRBJ1-5; 7 bases match TRBD1. J gave up 4 bases and V 2 bases, and 5 bases lay outside the gene matches. This CDR3 is 15 amino acids long. CDR1 is MNHEY, CDR2 SVGEGT, per germline. DNA for the CDR3: TGTGCCAGCAGTTACACGGGACAGCGGAATCAGCCCCAGCATTTT. As protein: CASSYTGQRNQPQHF.

In DNA form, the CDR3 reads TGTGCCAGCAGCACACAGGGCCCCTTCTACGAGCAGTACTTC. Its translation is CASSTQGPFYEQYF. The gene calls are TRBV21-1 and TRBJ2-7; TRBD1 is the table's D call, not checked against the DNA. TRBV21-1 is a known pseudogene. This CDR3 region has 14 residues.